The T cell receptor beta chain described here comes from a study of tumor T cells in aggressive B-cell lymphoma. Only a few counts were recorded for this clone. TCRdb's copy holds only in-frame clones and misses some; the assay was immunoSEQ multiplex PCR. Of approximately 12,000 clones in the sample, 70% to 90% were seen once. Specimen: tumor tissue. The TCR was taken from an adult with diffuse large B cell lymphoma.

CDR3 residues: CASSLLPGGTDTQYF. DNA of the CDR3: TGTGCCAGCAGCTTATTACCCGGGGGCACAGATACGCAGTATTTT. The chain combines TRBV11-2 with TRBJ2-3; TRBD2 is a possible D gene (5 bases). The CDR3 spans 15 residues. V was trimmed by 2 bases and J by 1 base, leaving 10 bases between them. Germline lookup yields CDR1 SGHAT and CDR2 FQNNGV.